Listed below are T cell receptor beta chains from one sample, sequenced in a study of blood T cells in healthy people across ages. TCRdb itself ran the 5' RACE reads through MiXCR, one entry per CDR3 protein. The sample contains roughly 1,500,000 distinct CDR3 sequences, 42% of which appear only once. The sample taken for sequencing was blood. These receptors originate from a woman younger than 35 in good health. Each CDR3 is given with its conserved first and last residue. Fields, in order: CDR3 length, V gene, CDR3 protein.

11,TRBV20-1,CSGGGPTEQFF
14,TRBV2,CASSVPATNEKLFF
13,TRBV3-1,CANSRRSSYGYTF
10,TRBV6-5,CASGSGTQYF
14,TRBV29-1,CSVETGSNTGELFF
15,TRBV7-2,CASRGPGLAGGEQYF
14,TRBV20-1,CSAHEIFSGDTQYF
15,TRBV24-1,CATSDPGQGNNEQFF
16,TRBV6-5,CASSYRPETMNTEAFF
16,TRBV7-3,CASSSAGTGLHSPLHF
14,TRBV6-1,CASSDRVGANEQFF
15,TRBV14,CASRSQTSANYEQYF
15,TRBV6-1,CASSEGRQGSDTQYF
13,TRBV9,CASSETPNTEAFF
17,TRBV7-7,CASSPGWRRAFQETQYF
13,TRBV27,CASSLAQANALTF
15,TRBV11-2,CASTPDPGTPYEQYF
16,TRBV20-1,CSARGASGRNTGELFF
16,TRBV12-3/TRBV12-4,CASSLTRGAANYGYTF
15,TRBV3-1,CASSQGDSAYNEQFF
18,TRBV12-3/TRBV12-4,CASSLGLAGGGRTDTQYF
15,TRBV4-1,CASSQDVGQGGKAFF
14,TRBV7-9,CASNRDSRYNEQFF
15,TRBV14,CASSPPSRGPLEQYF
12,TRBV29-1,CSVSGMNTEAFF
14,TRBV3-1,CASSLPWGDNEQFF
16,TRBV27,CASSFPPGRVIYGQYF
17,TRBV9,CASSVSGLAGLGDTQYF
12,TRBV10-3,CAISNEGNEQFF
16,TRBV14,CASSQILAGGYNEQFF
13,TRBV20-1,CSAYLGAGDTQYF
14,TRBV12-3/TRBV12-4,CASSGTGGREKLFF
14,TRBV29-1,CSVEGTVNTGELFF
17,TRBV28,CASRSLEPGQGSYEQYF
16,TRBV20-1,CSARGSGGAALYEQYF
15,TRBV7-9,CASSPTGTSYNEQFF
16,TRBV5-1,CASSFGGASGTDTQYF
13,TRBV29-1,CSVVPGVPYEQYF
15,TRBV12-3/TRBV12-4,CASRTSGPSQETQYF
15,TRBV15,CATSRDLASPYEQYF
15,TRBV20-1,CSASDRVTYTDTQYF
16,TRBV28,CASRTGGTSSYNEQYF
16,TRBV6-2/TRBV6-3,CASSDDRGGLGGEQYF
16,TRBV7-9,CASSLSGAEGNQPQHF
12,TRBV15,CATRLAGGQQFF
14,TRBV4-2,CASSSSGPLNIQYF
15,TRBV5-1,CASSRDISVTGELFF
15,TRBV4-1,CASSQDTERSYEQYF
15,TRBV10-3,CAISDSGGIGETQYF
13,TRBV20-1,CSAGRTSHDEQYF
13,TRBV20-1,CSSFQGGFNEQFF
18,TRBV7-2,CASRGTGTGPFYNEKLFF